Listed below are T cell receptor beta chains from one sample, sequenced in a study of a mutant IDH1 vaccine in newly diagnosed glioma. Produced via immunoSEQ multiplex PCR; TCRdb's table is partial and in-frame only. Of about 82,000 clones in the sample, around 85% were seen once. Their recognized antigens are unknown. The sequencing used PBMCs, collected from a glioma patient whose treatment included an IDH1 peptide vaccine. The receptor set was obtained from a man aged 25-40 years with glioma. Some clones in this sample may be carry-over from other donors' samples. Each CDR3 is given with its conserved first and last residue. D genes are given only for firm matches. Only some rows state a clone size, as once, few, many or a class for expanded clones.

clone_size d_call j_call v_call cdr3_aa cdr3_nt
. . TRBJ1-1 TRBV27 CASSRNEYTEAFF TGTGCCAGCAGCCGTAATGAGTACACTGAAGCTTTCTTT
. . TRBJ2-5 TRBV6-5 CASSYSTRGETQYF TGTGCCAGCAGTTACTCGACCAGGGGCGAGACCCAGTACTTC
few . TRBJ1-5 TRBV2 CASSQDSYNQPQHF TGTGCCAGCAGTCAGGACTCTTACAATCAGCCCCAGCATTTT
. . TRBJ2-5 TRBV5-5 CASSLPGSRETQYF TGTGCCAGCAGCTTGCCGGGATCGAGGGAGACCCAGTACTTC
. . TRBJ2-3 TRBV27 CASRPLQSADTQYF TGTGCCAGCAGACCGTTACAGAGCGCAGATACGCAGTATTTT
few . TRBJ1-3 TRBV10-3 CAIELVAGTSGNTIYF TGTGCCATCGAGTTAGTCGCCGGGACCTCTGGAAACACCATATATTTT
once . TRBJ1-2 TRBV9 CVSGSSSPYGYTF TGTGTCTCCGGGAGTAGTAGTCCCTATGGCTACACCTTC
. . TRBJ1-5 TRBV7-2 CASSVGSAGGQGPQHF TGTGCCAGCAGCGTAGGCTCCGCTGGGGGTCAAGGGCCCCAGCATTTT
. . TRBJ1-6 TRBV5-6 CASSLDSWAPGSPLHF TGTGCCAGCAGCTTGGACAGTTGGGCGCCAGGGTCACCCCTCCACTTT
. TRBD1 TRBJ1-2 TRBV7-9 CASSLSGTANYGYTF TGTGCCAGCAGCTTAAGCGGGACAGCTAACTATGGCTACACCTTT
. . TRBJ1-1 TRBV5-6 CASSLAFGNTEAFF TGTGCCAGCAGCCTGGCTTTCGGGAACACTGAAGCTTTCTTT
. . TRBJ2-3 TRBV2 CASSGQGTDTQYF TGTGCCAGCAGTGGGCAGGGGACAGATACGCAGTATTTT
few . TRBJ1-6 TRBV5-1 CASSLGQADSPLHF TGCGCCAGCAGCTTGGGGCAGGCCGATTCACCCCTCCACTTT
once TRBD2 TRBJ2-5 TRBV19 CARPLANQETQYF TGTGCCAGACCACTAGCGAACCAAGAGACCCAGTACTTC
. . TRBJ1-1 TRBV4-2 CASSPTGNTEAFF TGTGCCAGCAGCCCGACAGGGAACACTGAAGCTTTCTTT
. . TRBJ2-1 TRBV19 CASSMVGGMGYNEQFF TGTGCCAGTAGTATGGTCGGCGGGATGGGCTACAATGAGCAGTTCTTC
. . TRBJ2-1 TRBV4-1 CASSQERGSSYNEQFF TGCGCCAGCAGCCAAGAAAGGGGAAGCTCCTACAATGAGCAGTTCTTC
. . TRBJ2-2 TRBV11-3 CASSPVGASVGELFF TGTGCCAGCAGCCCTGTCGGAGCTTCAGTCGGGGAGCTGTTTTTT
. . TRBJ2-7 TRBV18 CASSRAQGRNEQYF TGTGCCAGCTCAAGGGCGCAGGGCAGGAACGAGCAGTACTTC
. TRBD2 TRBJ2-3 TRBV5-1 CASSSGLAGADTQYF TGCGCCAGCAGCTCCGGACTAGCGGGGGCAGATACGCAGTATTTT
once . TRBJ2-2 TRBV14 CASHGGGTGELFF TGTGCCAGTCACGGGGGCGGTACCGGGGAGCTGTTTTTT
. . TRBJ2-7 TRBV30 CAWTRTLTYEQYF TGTGCCTGGACCAGGACACTAACCTACGAGCAGTACTTC
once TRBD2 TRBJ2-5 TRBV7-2 CASSVGTSVQETQYF TGTGCCAGCAGCGTCGGGACTAGCGTACAAGAGACCCAGTACTTC